The source of this T cell receptor (beta chain) is a study of T cells in localized non-small cell lung cancer. Study-wide points: It remains possible that heterogeneity exists, since only one tumor region was sequenced. The greatest T cell clonality was found in uninvolved adjacent lung (higher than in tumor). Adjacent lung held a median roughly 50 of the top 100 tumor clones.

This CDR3 comprises 14 residues. Germline V gene sequence: CDR1 SNHLY, CDR2 FYNNEI. J gave up 5 bases and V 6 bases, and 6 bases lay outside the gene matches. Data came from immunoSEQ multiplex PCR; TCRdb stores just in-frame clones and leaves some out. The data hold 40,000 to 60,000 clones, with under 90% observed a single time. Comment on this clone: What it binds is unknown.

This receptor was identified in a man aged 35-69 years with stage III lung adenocarcinoma. The V gene is TRBV2, the J gene TRBJ1-1; 10 bases map to TRBD1. Sequenced here: peripheral blood mononuclear cells, sampled before any cancer treatment. The CDR3 reads CASSRDRGRTEAFF. In DNA, the CDR3 is TGTGCCAGCAGCCGGGACAGGGGTAGGACTGAAGCTTTCTTT. Full variable domain (rest looked up from reference TRBV2 and TRBJ1-1): EPEVTQTPSHQVTQMGQEVILRCVPISNHLYFYWYRQILGQKVEFLVSFYNNEISEKSEIFDDQFSVERPDGSNFTLKIRSTKLEDSAMYFCASSRDRGRTEAFFGQGTRLTVV.